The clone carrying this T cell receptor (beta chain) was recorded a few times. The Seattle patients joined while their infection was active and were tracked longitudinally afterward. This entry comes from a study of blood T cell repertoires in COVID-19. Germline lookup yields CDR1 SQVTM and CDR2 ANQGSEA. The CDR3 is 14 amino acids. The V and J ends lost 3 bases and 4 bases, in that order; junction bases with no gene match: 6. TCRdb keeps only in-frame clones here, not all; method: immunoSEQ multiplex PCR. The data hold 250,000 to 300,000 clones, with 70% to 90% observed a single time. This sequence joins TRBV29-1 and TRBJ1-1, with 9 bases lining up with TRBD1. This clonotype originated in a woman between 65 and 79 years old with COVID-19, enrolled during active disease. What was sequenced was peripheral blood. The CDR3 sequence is CSVDPAGQGTEAFF. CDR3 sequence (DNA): TGCAGCGTTGACCCCGCGGGACAGGGCACTGAAGCTTTCTTT. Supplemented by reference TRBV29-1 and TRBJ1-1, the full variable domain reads SAVISQKPSRDICQRGTSLTIQCQVDSQVTMMFWYRQQPGQSLTLIATANQGSEATYESGFVIDKFPISRPNLTFSTLTVSNMSPEDSSIYLCSVDPAGQGTEAFFGQGTRLTVV.